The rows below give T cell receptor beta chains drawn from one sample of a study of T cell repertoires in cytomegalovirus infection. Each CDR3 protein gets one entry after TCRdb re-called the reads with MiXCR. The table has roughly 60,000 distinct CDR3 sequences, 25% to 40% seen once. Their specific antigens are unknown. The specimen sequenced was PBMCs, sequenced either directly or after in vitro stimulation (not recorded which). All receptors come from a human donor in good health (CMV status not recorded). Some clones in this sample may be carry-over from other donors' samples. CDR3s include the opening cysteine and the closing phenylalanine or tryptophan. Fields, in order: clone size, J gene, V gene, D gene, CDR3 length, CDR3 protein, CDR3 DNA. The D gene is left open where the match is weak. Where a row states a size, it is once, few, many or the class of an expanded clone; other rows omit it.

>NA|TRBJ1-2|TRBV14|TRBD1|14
CASSQGQGARGYTF
TGTGCCAGCAGCCAAGGACAGGGAGCGAGAGGCTACACCTTC
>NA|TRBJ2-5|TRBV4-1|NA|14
CASSQDGRGQTQYF
TGCGCCAGCAGCCAAGATGGCCGGGGACAGACCCAGTACTTC
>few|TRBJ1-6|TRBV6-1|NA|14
CASSRGNRNSPLHF
TGTGCCAGCAGTAGGGGGAACAGAAATTCACCCCTCCACTTT
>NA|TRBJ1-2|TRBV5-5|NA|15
CASSLRAGVNYGYTF
TGTGCCAGCAGCTTGCGTGCCGGGGTGAACTATGGCTACACCTTC
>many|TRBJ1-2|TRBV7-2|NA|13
CASSLDRELGYTF
TGTGCCAGCAGCTTAGACAGGGAGCTGGGCTACACCTTC
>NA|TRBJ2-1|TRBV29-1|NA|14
CSVKLWGAYNEQFF
TGCAGCGTAAAGTTGTGGGGTGCCTACAATGAGCAGTTCTTC
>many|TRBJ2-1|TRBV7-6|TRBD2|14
CASGASGGAGEQFF
TGTGCCAGTGGAGCCAGCGGGGGGGCCGGCGAGCAGTTCTTC
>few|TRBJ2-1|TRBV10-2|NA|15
CASSGAGIVDNEQFF
TGCGCCAGCAGTGGGGCAGGGATCGTCGACAATGAGCAGTTCTTC
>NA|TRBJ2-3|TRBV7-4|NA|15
CASSHSGLFTDTQYF
TGTGCCAGCAGCCATTCGGGCCTATTCACAGATACGCAGTATTTT
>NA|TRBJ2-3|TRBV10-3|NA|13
CAISDGEQDTQYF
TGTGCCATCAGTGACGGCGAACAGGATACGCAGTATTTT
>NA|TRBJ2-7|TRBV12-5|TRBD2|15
CASGLVSSGSYEQYF
TGTGCTAGTGGTTTGGTTTCTAGCGGGAGCTACGAGCAGTACTTC
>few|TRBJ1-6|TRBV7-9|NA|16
CASSFKTVSYNSPLHF
TGTGCCAGCAGCTTCAAGACGGTCTCCTATAATTCACCCCTCCACTTT
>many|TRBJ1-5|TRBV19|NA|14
CATTGFVGNQPQHF
TGTGCCACAACAGGGTTTGTCGGCAATCAGCCCCAGCATTTT
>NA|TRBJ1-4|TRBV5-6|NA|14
CASSLDGTNEKLFF
TGTGCCAGCAGCTTGGATGGAACTAATGAAAAACTGTTTTTT
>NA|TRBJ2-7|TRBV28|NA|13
CASKIRVDYEQYF
TGTGCCAGCAAGATCAGGGTGGACTACGAGCAGTACTTC
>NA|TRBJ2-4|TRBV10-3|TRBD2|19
CAISDTLAGGTLAKNIQYF
TGTGCCATCAGTGACACACTAGCGGGGGGAACACTAGCCAAAAACATTCAGTACTTC
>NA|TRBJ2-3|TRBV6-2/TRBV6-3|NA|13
CASTRPGENTQYF
TGTGCCAGCACTCGCCCCGGAGAAAATACGCAGTATTTT